This is a list of T cell receptor beta chains from one sample in a study of somatic mutations in cytotoxic T cells in rheumatoid arthritis. Data came from immunoSEQ multiplex PCR; TCRdb stores just in-frame clones and leaves some out. This table holds about 30,000 clones, approximately 78% found once. The sequenced sample was CD8+ T cells sorted from blood. Receptors originate from an adult with rheumatoid arthritis. Both conserved end residues are part of each CDR3. A D gene is named only where the DNA matches it firmly. Size tells how often a clone was seen (once, few, many) or the class of an expanded clone, and some rows leave it out.

size: -; J: TRBJ1-1; D: TRBD1; V: TRBV5-1; CDR3: CASSLGTGGSTEAFF
size: -; J: TRBJ2-2; D: -; V: TRBV6-5; CDR3: CASSYSRGAGELFF
size: -; J: TRBJ2-1; D: -; V: TRBV11-2; CDR3: CASSLGGGFENEQFF
size: -; J: TRBJ1-1; D: TRBD1; V: TRBV28; CDR3: CASSLGTVSRTEAFF
size: few; J: TRBJ1-6; D: -; V: TRBV4-1; CDR3: CASSQVHREKDSPLHF
size: once; J: TRBJ1-1; D: -; V: TRBV19; CDR3: CASRFGGYTEAFF
size: -; J: -; D: -; V: TRBV25-1; CDR3: CASSESSYEQYF
size: few; J: TRBJ2-7; D: TRBD1; V: TRBV10-3; CDR3: CAISDRGYSYEQYF
size: -; J: TRBJ1-4; D: TRBD1; V: TRBV10-3; CDR3: CAISETGREGEKLFF
size: -; J: TRBJ1-4; D: TRBD1; V: TRBV27; CDR3: CASSFTGVVEKLFF
size: -; J: TRBJ1-5; D: -; V: TRBV16; CDR3: CASSQSPSGGQPQHF
size: -; J: TRBJ1-3; D: -; V: TRBV28; CDR3: CASRQTGSGNTIYF
size: -; J: TRBJ1-5; D: -; V: TRBV5-6; CDR3: CASSLKTLSNQPQHF
size: few; J: TRBJ1-2; D: -; V: TRBV28; CDR3: CASSMEGNYGYTF
size: -; J: TRBJ2-2; D: TRBD1; V: TRBV18; CDR3: CASSPRDDREWAGELFF
size: -; J: TRBJ1-2; D: TRBD1; V: TRBV5-4; CDR3: CASSLEAGGLYYGYTF
size: -; J: TRBJ2-1; D: -; V: TRBV5-1; CDR3: CASSPGVEQFF
size: -; J: TRBJ1-1; D: -; V: TRBV19; CDR3: CASSLSGNTEAFF
size: -; J: TRBJ1-2; D: -; V: TRBV19; CDR3: CASSPPHTF
size: -; J: TRBJ2-3; D: -; V: TRBV4-3; CDR3: CASSLAVETSTDTQYF
size: -; J: TRBJ2-7; D: -; V: TRBV28; CDR3: CASSSARGYEQYF
size: -; J: TRBJ2-3; D: TRBD1; V: TRBV19; CDR3: CASSIALDRVLADTQYF
size: -; J: TRBJ1-1; D: -; V: TRBV10-1; CDR3: CASSAGPENTEAFF
size: -; J: TRBJ2-1; D: TRBD2; V: TRBV13; CDR3: CASSLGLAGGIKTYNEQFF
size: -; J: TRBJ2-7; D: -; V: TRBV4-2; CDR3: CASSQDEVHEQYF
size: -; J: TRBJ1-1; D: -; V: TRBV30; CDR3: CAWSLTSRDLNTEAFF
size: -; J: TRBJ1-5; D: -; V: TRBV5-8; CDR3: CASSLVILTVNQPQHF
size: medium-sized; J: TRBJ1-6; D: -; V: TRBV18; CDR3: CASSPPEGVGSPLHF
size: -; J: TRBJ1-2; D: -; V: TRBV4-1; CDR3: CASRGTGSYGYTF
size: -; J: TRBJ2-7; D: TRBD2; V: TRBV27; CDR3: CASTPAGGSSTYEQYF
size: -; J: TRBJ1-5; D: -; V: TRBV5-1; CDR3: CASRQGVGNQPQHF
size: -; J: TRBJ2-1; D: -; V: TRBV5-4; CDR3: CASSLGLLQFF
size: -; J: TRBJ1-2; D: -; V: TRBV4-1; CDR3: CASSQVGGGYGYTF
size: -; J: TRBJ2-1; D: -; V: TRBV7-3; CDR3: CASSLGGNPYNEQFF
size: -; J: TRBJ2-5; D: TRBD2; V: TRBV29-1; CDR3: CSVVGASGMGETQYF
size: -; J: TRBJ2-7; D: TRBD1; V: TRBV2; CDR3: CASSEFVGQVDYEQYF
size: once; J: TRBJ2-2; D: TRBD1; V: TRBV11-3; CDR3: CASSANRGKTGELFF
size: -; J: TRBJ2-7; D: -; V: TRBV4-1; CDR3: CASSQVEQSYEQYF
size: -; J: TRBJ1-2; D: -; V: TRBV10-3; CDR3: CAIRTSYGYTF
size: -; J: TRBJ2-7; D: TRBD2; V: TRBV9; CDR3: CASSVGGGSNSYEQYF
size: few; J: TRBJ1-1; D: TRBD1; V: TRBV28; CDR3: CASSKDRGRAEAFF
size: -; J: TRBJ2-1; D: -; V: TRBV7-6; CDR3: CASSLWRTPRVGNEQFF
size: -; J: TRBJ2-7; D: -; V: TRBV9; CDR3: CASSPPRSNEQYF
size: -; J: TRBJ1-1; D: -; V: TRBV5-4; CDR3: CASSRGGAEAFF
size: -; J: TRBJ2-3; D: -; V: TRBV7-3; CDR3: CASSAPGSTDTQYF
size: -; J: TRBJ2-1; D: TRBD2; V: TRBV9; CDR3: CASSPGGSGSNEQFF
size: -; J: TRBJ1-1; D: TRBD1; V: TRBV27; CDR3: CASSLNQGATEAFF
size: -; J: TRBJ2-7; D: TRBD1; V: TRBV7-9; CDR3: CASSHPTGTGSYEQYF
size: -; J: TRBJ1-5; D: -; V: TRBV9; CDR3: CASSVGSGNQPQHF
size: few; J: TRBJ2-2; D: TRBD1; V: TRBV7-9; CDR3: CASSPGGTGELFF
size: -; J: TRBJ1-5; D: -; V: TRBV7-2; CDR3: CASSPHRTSNQPQHF
size: once; J: TRBJ1-6; D: -; V: TRBV4-3; CDR3: CASSQDGAGEGSYNSPLHF
size: -; J: TRBJ1-4; D: -; V: TRBV6-1; CDR3: CASSEAPGATNEKLFF
size: -; J: TRBJ2-1; D: TRBD2; V: TRBV6-5; CDR3: CASSYALAATPNEQFF
size: -; J: TRBJ1-1; D: -; V: TRBV7-9; CDR3: CASRKARQLNTEAFF
size: -; J: TRBJ2-5; D: -; V: TRBV27; CDR3: CASSSTGTQYF
size: -; J: TRBJ1-2; D: -; V: TRBV27; CDR3: CASRPSNYGYTF